Presented here are 27 T cell receptor beta chains from one specimen sequenced in a study of T cells in Graves' hyperthyroidism and ophthalmopathy (dated by TCRdb to between 2018 and 2021). Library construction relied on multiplex PCR. Sequencing was carried out with an Illumina HiSeq 2000. Amplification of TCR beta CDR3 regions was carried out from RNA transcripts. The TCR CDR3 was subjected to a first round of RT-PCR using the HTBI primer set and the Qiagen OneStep RT-PCR kit. Starting from the raw public reads, TCRdb applied fastp trimming at Q25, assembled clones with MiXCR and retained in-frame beta chains. Here each entry gathers all rows of one CDR3 protein and keeps the most common genes and DNA. In this sample the table shows fewer than 650,000 distinct CDR3 sequences, approximately 15% of which occur a single time. The ten top clones hold roughly 4.5% of the sample. Specimen: blood. The origin of the receptors is a woman aged 40 to 49 with Graves' ophthalmopathy.

This clonotype was found many times. J is TRBJ2-7 and V is TRBV7-8; possible D gene TRBD2, 6 bases. Trimming pared 1 base from V and 2 bases from J, leaving 12 bases between. CDR1 and CDR2 (germline): SGHVS, FQNEAQ. The CDR3 runs to 15 residues. CDR3 coding DNA: TGTGCCAGCAGCTTAGTCACGGGAGCGACCTACGAGCAGTACTTC. It yields the protein CASSLVTGATYEQYF.

This clonotype was seen at least ten times. V is TRBV28 and J is TRBJ2-7; D unresolved. CDR1 MDHEN and CDR2 SYDVKM come from the germline V gene. The V end was cut by 8 bases, the J end by 6 bases, with 23 bases between. CDR3 length equals 15 residues. The CDR3 region is CASFSGSLPLGEQYF. In DNA, the CDR3 is TGTGCCAGCTTCTCTGGATCACTCCCCCTGGGCGAGCAGTACTTC.

Many counts were recorded for this clonotype. The V and J genes are TRBV4-2 and TRBJ2-5; 7 nucleotides agree with TRBD2. J was trimmed by 0 bases and V by 4 bases; bases with no gene match: 5. The CDR3 consists of 15 residues. Germline V gene data show CDR1 as LGHNA and CDR2 as YNFKEQ. CDR3 bases: TGTGCCAGCAGCCCCTTCGCGGGGGACCAAGAGACCCAGTACTTC. Its protein is CASSPFAGDQETQYF.

This clonotype came up a few times. V and J are TRBV9 and TRBJ2-2, with D possibly TRBD1 on 6 matching bases. CDR1 SGDLS and CDR2 YYNGEE come from the germline V gene. V was clipped by 5 bases and J by 4 bases, with 12 bases between them. The CDR3 is 14 amino acids. Here the CDR3 DNA reads TGTGCCAGCAGATTCGGACAGCTCACCGGGGAGCTGTTTTTT. Protein sequence: CASRFGQLTGELFF.

The chain carries TRBV2 and TRBJ2-7; weak D call: TRBD1 (6 bases). Germline V gene lookup returns CDR1 SNHLY and CDR2 FYNNEI. The CDR3 contains 13 residues. Trimming stripped 4 bases from V and 3 bases from J, with 10 bases between. The DNA for the CDR3 is TGTGCCAGCAGTGTGGACAGCTACTACGAGCAGTACTTC. This gives the protein CASSVDSYYEQYF.

This clonotype has just one count. The V and J genes are TRBV24-1 and TRBJ2-7; 12 nucleotides match TRBD2. Germline V lookup: CDR1 KGHDR, CDR2 SFDVKD. This CDR3 region has 15 residues. The ends lost 5 bases at V and 5 bases at J; junction bases unmatched: 6. CDR3 nucleotides: TGTGCCACCAGTGGGACTAGCGGGATCAGCAACGAGCAGTACTTC. This encodes CATSGTSGISNEQYF.

There are many counts of this clonotype. The gene calls are TRBV10-3 and TRBJ2-5; TRBD2 agrees at 7 bases. The trim removed 8 bases at V and 0 bases at J, leaving 9 bases unmatched. The CDR3 totals 15 residues. CDR1 and CDR2 from the germline V gene are ENHRY and SYGVKD. The CDR3 sequence is CAIGEGGGYQETQYF. The CDR3 nucleotides are TGTGCCATCGGGGAGGGTGGGGGTTACCAAGAGACCCAGTACTTC.

The chain uses TRBV27 and TRBJ1-1; 8 bases fit TRBD1. Germline CDR1 and CDR2: MNHEY and SMNVEV (reference sequence). The junction had 5 bases not matched to a gene; V was cut back by 0 bases and J by 5 bases. The CDR3 extends over 15 amino acids. The CDR3: CASSLSQGAGTEAFF. DNA for the CDR3: TGTGCCAGCAGTTTATCGCAGGGGGCTGGTACTGAAGCTTTCTTT.

This clonotype was observed many times. The chain carries TRBV4-1 and TRBJ1-1; 8 bases fit TRBD1. The germline V gene encodes CDR1 MGHRA and CDR2 YSYEKL. V was clipped by 4 bases and J by 1 base; unmatched bases: 5. The CDR3 consists of 15 residues. CDR3 sequence (DNA): TGCGCCAGCAGCCCTCGGACAGGGTCGAACACTGAAGCTTTCTTT. The encoded protein is CASSPRTGSNTEAFF.

This chain connects TRBV20-1 to TRBJ2-7; D assignment may be TRBD1 or TRBD2 (6 bases each). CDR1 and CDR2 from the germline V gene are DFQATT and SNEGSKA (reference sequence). The CDR3 contains 11 residues. V was clipped by 2 bases and J by 6 bases, with 8 bases between them. The CDR3 sequence is CSARRGLEQYF. The DNA for the CDR3 is TGCAGTGCTAGACGGGGGCTCGAGCAGTACTTC.

This clonotype appeared many times. The chain recombines TRBV6-6 with TRBJ1-1; 7 bases agree with TRBD1. The germline V gene has CDR1 MNHNY and CDR2 SVGAGI (reference sequence). Losses at the gene ends were 5 bases for V and 2 bases for J; bases not matched to a gene: 14. The CDR3 runs to 17 residues. The CDR3 reads CASSPGWSDRVNTEAFF. CDR3 DNA: TGTGCCAGCAGTCCTGGGTGGTCCGACAGGGTAAACACTGAAGCTTTCTTT.

This clonotype was seen ten or more times. The V call is TRBV28, the J call TRBJ2-7, with D perhaps matching TRBD1 (6 bases). The CDR3 loop spans 14 amino acids. The V end lost 4 bases, the J end lost 2 bases, and 12 bases lay between the germline ends. Germline V CDR1 and CDR2: MDHEN, SYDVKM. CDR3: CASSYRASTYEQYF. The CDR3 DNA reads as TGTGCCAGCAGTTACAGGGCAAGCACCTACGAGCAGTACTTC.

This clonotype has only a few counts. The genes are TRBV27 and TRBJ2-6; TRBD2 matches at 12 bases. Germline loops: CDR1 MNHEY, CDR2 SMNVEV (reference sequence). CDR3 length equals 19 residues. Germline trimming cut 5 bases from V and 0 bases from J; bases unmatched to any gene: 8. In DNA, the CDR3 is TGTGCCAGCAGTAAGGCCGCGACTAGCGGGAGCTCTGGGGCCAACGTCCTGACTTTC. It encodes CASSKAATSGSSGANVLTF.

This clonotype was seen only a few times. The CDR3 protein is CASRGTSMNTGELFF. DNA for the CDR3: TGCGCCAGCAGGGGGACTAGCATGAACACCGGGGAGCTGTTTTTT. The chain joins TRBV5-1 to TRBJ2-2; TRBD2 aligns across 9 bases. Germline trimming cut 5 bases from V and 1 base from J; bases unmatched to any gene: 3. The CDR3 runs to 15 residues. Germline V gives CDR1 SGHRS, CDR2 YFSETQ. Combining the CDR3 with reference TRBV5-1 and TRBJ2-2 gives the whole variable domain KAGVTQTPRYLIKTRGQQVTLSCSPISGHRSVSWYQQTPGQGLQFLFEYFSETQRNKGNFPGRFSGRQFSNSRSEMNVSTLELGDSALYLCASRGTSMNTGELFFGEGSRLTVL.

The chain joins TRBV14 to TRBJ2-7; D might be TRBD2 (6 bases). CDR3 length: 15 residues. The V end lost 5 bases, the J end lost 3 bases, and 17 bases lay between the germline ends. In germline, CDR1 is SGHDN, CDR2 FVKESK. The CDR3 DNA is TGTGCCAGCAGCGAGACTAGTTTTAGGCGCTACGAGCAGTACTTC. This encodes CASSETSFRRYEQYF.

The V gene is TRBV7-9, the J gene TRBJ2-4; 7 positions agree with TRBD2. Germline assignment: CDR1 SEHNR and CDR2 FQNEAQ (reference sequence). The V segment lost 5 bases and the J segment 1 base; nucleotides outside the gene matches: 5. CDR3 length: 15 residues. CDR3: CASSPAGVAKNIQYF. For the CDR3, the DNA is TGTGCCAGCAGCCCTGCGGGGGTGGCCAAAAACATTCAGTACTTC. The whole variable domain, remainder taken from reference TRBV7-9 and TRBJ2-4, is DTGVSQNPRHKITKRGQNVTFRCDPISEHNRLYWYRQTLGQGPEFLTYFQNEAQLEKSRLLSDRFSAERPKGSFSTLEIQRTEQGDSAMYLCASSPAGVAKNIQYFGAGTRLSVL.

In its sample, this clonotype was seen a few times. V and J are TRBV9 and TRBJ2-3; no definite D call. The germline V gene has CDR1 SGDLS and CDR2 YYNGEE. V lost 0 bases and J lost 2, with 4 bases in between. The CDR3 covers 13 residues. CDR3 coding DNA: TGTGCCAGCAGCGTAGGACCCACAGATACGCAGTATTTT. Residues: CASSVGPTDTQYF.

The table lists this clonotype with many counts. CDR3 amino acids: CATSRDLLARDRDEQYF. The CDR3, as DNA: TGTGCCACCAGCAGAGATCTCTTGGCCAGGGACAGAGACGAGCAGTACTTC. The chain combines TRBV15 with TRBJ2-7, with 7 bases fitting TRBD1. CDR3 size: 17 residues. CDR1 is LNHNV and CDR2 is YYDKDF in the germline V gene (reference sequence). J lost 5 bases, V lost 0 bases, and 13 bases had no gene match.

This clonotype showed up many times. This chain connects TRBV12-3 or TRBV12-4 to TRBJ2-7; the match to TRBD1 covers 7 bases. The CDR3 has 15 amino acids. Trimming removed 6 bases from V and 2 bases from J; junction bases left unmatched: 10. The CDR3 sequence: CASRLGTVGTYEQYF. The CDR3 region has the DNA TGTGCCAGCAGACTCGGGACAGTGGGTACCTACGAGCAGTACTTC.

A word on this clonotype: This is likely a read error, given that the CDR3 carries no conserved phenylalanine or tryptophan at its end. V and J are TRBV25-1 and TRBJ2-7, with 7 bases aligning to TRBD2. The CDR3 is 13 amino acids. The V and J ends lost 1 base and 7 bases, in that order; junction bases with no gene match: 4. The germline CDR1 and CDR2 sequences are MGHDK and SYGVNS. Here the CDR3 reads CASSEWGGGEQYL. The CDR3 nucleotides are TGTGCCAGCAGTGAATGGGGGGGGGGAGAGCAGTACCTC.

A few counts support this clonotype. The V and J genes are TRBV20-1 and TRBJ2-4; no reliable D call. The CDR3 is 13 amino acids. Trimming took off 5 bases at V and 0 bases at J, with 8 bases between the two ends. Germline V lookup: CDR1 DFQATT, CDR2 SNEGSKA (reference sequence). CDR3 nucleotide sequence: TGCAGTGCTCTGGACCTAGCCAAAAACATTCAGTACTTC. Residues: CSALDLAKNIQYF.

This clonotype came up many times. The V and J genes are TRBV6-4 and TRBJ1-1; 8 bases agree with TRBD1. The CDR3 has 13 residues. Germline V gene data show CDR1 as MRHNA and CDR2 as SNTAGT. J lost 6 bases, V lost 6 bases, and 6 bases had no gene match. The CDR3 DNA reads TGTGCCAGCAGAGAGACAGGGGCCGCTGAAGCTTTCTTT. The encoded protein is CASRETGAAEAFF.

The rearrangement uses TRBV28 and TRBJ2-5; 11 bases align to TRBD2. CDR3 length equals 16 residues. Germline V gives CDR1 MDHEN, CDR2 SYDVKM. V shed 6 bases, J shed 5 bases, and the junction held 11 bases outside the gene matches. The CDR3, as DNA: TGTGCCAGCAGCCCCACTAGCGGGAGATCGCCGGAGACCCAGTACTTC. It is translated as CASSPTSGRSPETQYF.

This clonotype was observed a few times. The chain employs TRBV20-1 and TRBJ1-1, with D hard to call. This CDR3 is built from 13 residues. Between the trimmed V and J ends, which lost 1 base and 1 base, there was a span of 7 bases. Germline V gene data show CDR1 as DFQATT and CDR2 as SNEGSKA (reference sequence). As DNA, the CDR3 is TGCAGTGCTAGAGTCTGGGGGAACACTGAAGCTTTCTTT. Protein sequence: CSARVWGNTEAFF.

The rearrangement uses TRBV19 and TRBJ2-7; the D call may be TRBD1 or TRBD2 (5 bases each). The CDR3 is 14 amino acids. V lost 5 bases and J 2 bases, leaving 13 bases between the germline ends. In germline, CDR1 is LNHDA, CDR2 SQIVND (reference sequence). As DNA, the CDR3 is TGTGCCAGTAGTGGGGGTCAGAAGACCTACGAGCAGTACTTC. Translation: CASSGGQKTYEQYF.

J is TRBJ1-3 and V is TRBV28; a weak D match, TRBD1 (5 bases). Trimming took 2 bases from V and 6 from J, leaving 14 bases between them. Germline V CDR1 and CDR2: MDHEN, SYDVKM. This CDR3 is built from 15 residues. This CDR3 is CASSLIAQGENTIYF. CDR3 DNA: TGTGCCAGCAGTTTAATCGCCCAGGGTGAAAACACCATATATTTT.

This clonotype was seen repeatedly, ten times or more. The V and J genes are TRBV28 and TRBJ2-5, with a possible D match to TRBD2 (6 bases). CDR1 MDHEN and CDR2 SYDVKM come from the germline V gene. V dropped 4 bases and J dropped 5 bases, with 11 bases sitting between them. The CDR3 contains 13 residues. In DNA, the CDR3 is TGTGCCAGCAGTTGGAGCGGGCGGGAGACCCAGTACTTC. It specifies CASSWSGRETQYF.